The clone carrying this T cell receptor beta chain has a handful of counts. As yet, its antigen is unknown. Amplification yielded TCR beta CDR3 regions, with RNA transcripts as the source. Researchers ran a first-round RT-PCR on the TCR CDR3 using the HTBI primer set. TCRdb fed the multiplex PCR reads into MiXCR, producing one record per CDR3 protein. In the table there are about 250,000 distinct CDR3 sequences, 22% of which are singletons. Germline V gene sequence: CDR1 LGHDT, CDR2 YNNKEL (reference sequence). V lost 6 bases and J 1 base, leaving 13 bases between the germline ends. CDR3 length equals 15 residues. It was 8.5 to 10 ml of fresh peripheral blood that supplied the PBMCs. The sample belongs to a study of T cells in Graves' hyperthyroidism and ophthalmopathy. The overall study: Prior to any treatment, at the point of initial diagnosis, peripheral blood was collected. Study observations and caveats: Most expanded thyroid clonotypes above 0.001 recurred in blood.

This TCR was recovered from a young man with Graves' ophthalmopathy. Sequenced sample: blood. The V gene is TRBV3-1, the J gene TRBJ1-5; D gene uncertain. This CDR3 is CASSESDRSNQPQHF. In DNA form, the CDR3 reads TGTGCCAGCAGTGAATCAGATAGGAGCAATCAGCCCCAGCATTTT.